The 32 T cell receptor beta chains below all came from one sample that was sequenced in a study of cytomegalovirus exposure and HLA in healthy donors. The method was immunoSEQ multiplex PCR; TCRdb's version includes in-frame clones alone and lacks a portion of them. The profile shows some 140,000 clones, approximately 84% of them singletons. The specimen was PBMCs. These receptors all come from a woman in her thirties in good health and CMV-seronegative.

The V gene is TRBV10-2, the J gene TRBJ2-1, with 7 bases identical to TRBD1. J was trimmed by 4 bases and V by 7 bases; bases with no gene match: 10. The germline gives CDR1 WSHSY, CDR2 SAAADI. The CDR3 sequence is 15 residues long. The CDR3 is CASKLPGQIYNEQFF. The DNA for the CDR3 is TGCGCCAGCAAACTACCGGGACAGATATACAATGAGCAGTTCTTC.

The rearrangement links TRBV10-3 to TRBJ2-1; 7 bases map to TRBD1. Germline V lookup: CDR1 ENHRY, CDR2 SYGVKD. Germline trimming cut 10 bases from V and 10 bases from J; bases unmatched to any gene: 7. The length of the CDR3 is 11 residues. This CDR3 is CATSLDREQFF. CDR3 in DNA: TGTGCCACCTCCTTGGACAGGGAGCAGTTCTTC.

This clone has only a few counts. This chain links TRBV3-1 (or the pseudogene TRBV3-2) with TRBJ1-2; D is ambiguous. Trimming shortened V by 1 base and J by 11 bases, and 2 bases separated the two germline ends. The V gene's germline CDR1 is LGHDT and CDR2 YNNKEL (reference sequence). The length of the CDR3 is 9 residues. CDR3 residues: CASSQAYTF. In DNA, the CDR3 is TGTGCCAGCAGCCAAGCTTACACCTTC.

In its sample, this clone was seen once. V is TRBV6-5 and J is TRBJ2-1; TRBD2 matches at 8 bases. The CDR3 consists of 15 residues. The J segment lost 7 bases and the V segment lost 8 bases, leaving 13 bases of the junction unmatched. The V gene's germline CDR1 is MNHEY and CDR2 SVGAGI. The CDR3 region has the DNA TGTGCCAGCTCGGGTCTCGGCGGGGGGTGGAATGAGCAGTTCTTC. This encodes CASSGLGGGWNEQFF.

The V call is TRBV28, the J call TRBJ1-6, with 7 bases fitting TRBD1. This CDR3 has 17 residues. CDR1 and CDR2 from the germline V gene are MDHEN and SYDVKM. J was trimmed by 9 bases and V by 6 bases; bases with no gene match: 17. CDR3 nucleotide sequence: TGTGCCAGCAGCCATTCCTTTAGGACAGGAGTCACTTCACCCCTCCACTTT. Translated, it gives CASSHSFRTGVTSPLHF.

This clone was found a few times. The chain recombines TRBV11-2 with TRBJ1-6, with 9 bases identical to TRBD1. This CDR3 spans 16 amino acids. Trimming cost V 5 bases and J 1 base; bases outside gene matches: 3. Germline CDR1 SGHAT, CDR2 FQNNGV. The CDR3 sequence: CASSIQGASYNSPLHF. CDR3 in DNA: TGTGCCAGCAGCATACAGGGGGCGTCCTATAATTCACCCCTCCACTTT.

There are a few counts of this clone. CDR3 sequence reads: CASHRADTQYF. The CDR3, as DNA: TGTGCCTCACACAGGGCGGATACGCAGTATTTT. This chain connects TRBV30 to TRBJ2-3; maybe TRBD1 (6 bases). Per germline, CDR1 GTSNPN and CDR2 SVGIG (reference sequence). Deletions cut 7 bases from V and 6 bases from J, with 11 bases between. The CDR3 is made up of 11 amino acids.

This clone was counted between two and nine times. The sample has other DNA sequences that encode this CDR3 too. V and J are TRBV7-8 and TRBJ2-7; D may be TRBD1 (6 bases). This CDR3 contains 13 residues. The V end was cut by 2 bases, the J end by 3 bases, with 8 bases between. Germline-derived CDR1 and CDR2 are SGHVS and FQNEAQ. The DNA for the CDR3 is TGTGCCAGCAGCTTAAGCAGGGGCTACGAGCAGTACTTC. Translated: CASSLSRGYEQYF.

The chain recombines TRBV10-3 with TRBJ1-6, with a possible D match to TRBD1 (5 bases). CDR3 length: 15 amino acids. Trimming pared 3 bases from V and 6 bases from J, leaving 12 bases between. Germline loops: CDR1 ENHRY, CDR2 SYGVKD. The CDR3 reads CAISERDSSNSPLHF. The CDR3 region has the DNA TGTGCCATCAGTGAAAGGGACTCCAGTAATTCACCCCTCCACTTT.

This chain links TRBV5-1 with TRBJ2-3; no clear D. CDR3 length: 15 residues. V shed 0 bases and J shed 2 bases, with 10 bases lying between them. Germline CDR1 reads SGHRS; CDR2 reads YFSETQ. The CDR3 region has the DNA TGCGCCAGCAGCTTGGGTCTAGGCTACACAGATACGCAGTATTTT. Its translation: CASSLGLGYTDTQYF. Together with reference TRBV5-1 and TRBJ2-3, the CDR3 gives the full variable domain: KAGVTQTPRYLIKTRGQQVTLSCSPISGHRSVSWYQQTPGQGLQFLFEYFSETQRNKGNFPGRFSGRQFSNSRSEMNVSTLELGDSALYLCASSLGLGYTDTQYFGPGTRLTVL.

The chain uses TRBV18 and TRBJ2-7; D not resolved. V lost 7 bases and J lost 5, with 12 bases in between. The CDR3 is 12 residues long. Germline V gene data show CDR1 as KGHSH and CDR2 as LQKENI. This chain's CDR3 is CASFQTWDEQYF. The CDR3 coding sequence is TGTGCCAGCTTCCAGACTTGGGACGAGCAGTACTTC.

The sample holds a few counts of this clone. The chain uses TRBV27 and TRBJ2-7; 10 bases fit TRBD2. Germline V CDR1 and CDR2: MNHEY, SMNVEV (reference sequence). The CDR3 consists of 16 residues. J gave up 0 bases and V 6 bases, and 8 bases lay outside the gene matches. CDR3 nucleotides: TGTGCCAGCAGCGTACTTAGCGGGGGGATCTCCTACGAGCAGTACTTC. Its translation is CASSVLSGGISYEQYF.

The V call is TRBV10-3, the J call TRBJ2-1; 10 nucleotides line up with TRBD1. This CDR3 comprises 16 residues. The junction had 4 bases not matched to a gene; V was cut back by 0 bases and J by 5 bases. Germline V lookup: CDR1 ENHRY, CDR2 SYGVKD. The CDR3 sequence is CAISESPGQGNNEQFF. DNA of the CDR3: TGTGCCATCAGTGAGTCTCCGGGACAGGGGAACAATGAGCAGTTCTTC.

This chain joins TRBV5-1 and TRBJ2-1, with a weak D call TRBD2 (6 bases). Trimming pared 0 bases from V and 2 bases from J, leaving 12 bases between. From germline, CDR1 is SGHRS and CDR2 YFSETQ. The length of the CDR3 is 16 residues. This CDR3 is CASSLEGGSPYNEQFF. In DNA, the CDR3 is TGCGCCAGCAGCTTGGAGGGAGGTAGCCCCTACAATGAGCAGTTCTTC.

V is TRBV5-1 and J is TRBJ1-4; TRBD1 matches at 7 bases. With V trimmed by 5 bases and J by 0 bases, 4 bases remained unmatched. Germline V lookup: CDR1 SGHRS, CDR2 YFSETQ. The CDR3 extends over 15 amino acids. The CDR3 region is CASRPGQATNEKLFF. CDR3 DNA sequence: TGCGCCAGCAGACCCGGACAGGCAACTAATGAAAAACTGTTTTTT.

The V gene is TRBV27, the J gene TRBJ1-2; D is possibly TRBD1 (6 bases). V was trimmed by 5 bases and J by 7 bases, leaving 20 bases between them. The CDR3 spans 15 residues. Germline V gene lookup returns CDR1 MNHEY and CDR2 SMNVEV (reference sequence). CDR3: CASSPTVTGLGGYTF. The CDR3 DNA sequence: TGTGCCAGCAGTCCGACCGTTACAGGGTTGGGTGGCTACACCTTC.

This clone was seen only a few times. The chain is built from TRBV7-9 and TRBJ1-1; D is perhaps TRBD1 (5 bases). This CDR3 region has 15 residues. V lost 4 bases and J 4 bases, leaving 16 bases between the germline ends. Germline CDR1 reads SEHNR; CDR2 reads FQNEAQ (reference sequence). The CDR3 here is CASSSDVGGVTEAFF. The CDR3 DNA reads TGTGCCAGCAGCTCCGATGTGGGGGGAGTCACTGAAGCTTTCTTT.

The rearrangement joins TRBV19 to TRBJ1-2; 7 bases agree with TRBD1. Trimming took 9 bases from V and 2 from J; bases not matched to a gene: 6. Germline V gene data show CDR1 as LNHDA and CDR2 as SQIVND (reference sequence). CDR3 length: 13 residues. CDR3 nucleotide sequence: TGTGCCAGCCGGGACAGCCGAAACTATGGCTACACCTTC. It specifies CASRDSRNYGYTF.

This chain joins TRBV18 and TRBJ1-1; the D gene is possibly TRBD1 (6 bases). There are 13 residues in the CDR3. The germline V and J ends were trimmed by 7 bases and 0 bases, with 9 bases remaining between them. Germline V gene lookup returns CDR1 KGHSH and CDR2 LQKENI. The CDR3 bases are TGTGCCAGCTTAGGACAGCTGAACACTGAAGCTTTCTTT. Its translation: CASLGQLNTEAFF.

V gene TRBV10-3 combines with J gene TRBJ1-2; possibly TRBD1 for D (6 bases). Trimming pared 3 bases from V and 6 bases from J, leaving 11 bases between. CDR3 length: 13 residues. Per the germline V gene, CDR1 is ENHRY and CDR2 is SYGVKD. As DNA, the CDR3 is TGTGCCATCAGTGACAGGGGCCTCAATGGCTACACCTTC. This codes for CAISDRGLNGYTF.

This rearrangement joins TRBV2 to TRBJ2-5; 10 nucleotides agree with TRBD2. The V gene's germline CDR1 is SNHLY and CDR2 FYNNEI. The CDR3 is made up of 15 amino acids. Trimming cost V 9 bases and J 2 bases; bases outside gene matches: 9. CDR3 sequence (DNA): TGTGCCAGTTGTCCTAGCGGGGGCGGACAAGAGACCCAGTACTTC. It codes for CASCPSGGGQETQYF.

V usage is TRBV18 and J usage is TRBJ1-4; 9 bases are shared with TRBD1. CDR1 and CDR2 (germline): KGHSH, LQKENI. The CDR3 spans 15 residues. Germline trimming cut 1 base from V and 6 bases from J; bases unmatched to any gene: 3. CDR3 in amino acids: CASSPLGQGYEKLFF. The CDR3 DNA reads as TGTGCCAGCTCACCACTAGGACAGGGGTATGAAAAACTGTTTTTT.

The chain has TRBV5-1 and TRBJ1-1; 7 bases match TRBD1. This CDR3 has 15 amino acids. Germline CDR1 and CDR2: SGHRS and YFSETQ. Germline trimming cut 3 bases from V and 4 bases from J; bases unmatched to any gene: 9. CDR3 in DNA: TGCGCCAGCAGCTCAGACAGGGCGCGTAGCACTGAAGCTTTCTTT. This translates into CASSSDRARSTEAFF.

The chain has TRBV10-2 and TRBJ2-7; D is unclear. Germline V lookup: CDR1 WSHSY, CDR2 SAAADI. This CDR3 contains 10 residues. With 6 bases removed from V and 6 bases from J, the gap between germline ends came to 6 bases. CDR3 DNA sequence: TGCGCCAGCAGATCCCGCGAGCAGTACTTC. Translated: CASRSREQYF.

The count of this clone is one. CDR3: CASSPMSGGTLYADTQYF. The CDR3, as DNA: TGTGCCAGCTCACCAATGTCGGGAGGGACGTTATATGCAGATACGCAGTATTTT. The chain recombines TRBV18 with TRBJ2-3; 8 nucleotides line up with TRBD2. The CDR3 contains 18 residues. Trimming took 2 bases from V and 4 from J; bases not matched to a gene: 14. Germline V CDR1 and CDR2: KGHSH, LQKENI.

This chain links TRBV7-2 with TRBJ2-1; D gene unclear. The CDR3 consists of 11 residues. Trimming stripped 5 bases from V and 7 bases from J, with 6 bases between. In germline, CDR1 is SGHTA, CDR2 FQGNSA. CDR3 residues: CASSPSNEQFF. Written as DNA, the CDR3 is TGTGCCAGCAGCCCTAGTAATGAGCAGTTCTTC. The whole variable domain, remainder taken from reference TRBV7-2 and TRBJ2-1, is GAGVSQSPSNKVTEKGKDVELRCDPISGHTALYWYRQSLGQGLEFLIYFQGNSAPDKSGLPSDRFSAERTGGSVSTLTIQRTQQEDSAVYLCASSPSNEQFFGPGTRLTVL.

This clone was picked up one time. The chain is built from TRBV5-4 and TRBJ2-7, with 8 bases identical to TRBD1. The length of the CDR3 is 15 residues. J gave up 1 base and V 3 bases, and 6 bases lay outside the gene matches. Germline assignment: CDR1 SGHNT and CDR2 YYREEE (reference sequence). CDR3 sequence (DNA): TGTGCCAGCAGCTCAGGAGGGACAGGTTCCTACGAGCAGTACTTC. This encodes CASSSGGTGSYEQYF.

The chain uses TRBV2 and TRBJ1-6, with TRBD1 identical over 7 bases. The CDR3 runs 15 residues. CDR1 SNHLY and CDR2 FYNNEI come from the germline V gene. The ends lost 5 bases at V and 5 bases at J; junction bases unmatched: 6. The CDR3 sequence is CASSTGAAHNSPLHF. CDR3 sequence (DNA): TGTGCCAGCAGTACAGGGGCGGCCCATAATTCACCCCTCCACTTT.

The chain combines TRBV19 with TRBJ1-6; a possible D gene is TRBD1 (6 bases). The CDR3 spans 14 residues. Trimming stripped 8 bases from V and 9 bases from J, with 17 bases between. CDR1 and CDR2 (germline): LNHDA, SQIVND (reference sequence). Here the CDR3 reads CASQRTAEFSPLHF. The CDR3 DNA sequence: TGTGCCAGTCAGCGGACAGCTGAGTTTTCACCCCTCCACTTT.

This chain connects TRBV7-2 to TRBJ1-2, with 9 nucleotides matching TRBD1. V was clipped by 4 bases and J by 5 bases; unmatched bases: 5. This CDR3 region has 14 residues. The germline V gene encodes CDR1 SGHTA and CDR2 FQGNSA. CDR3 loop: CASSSGQGRYGYTF. DNA for the CDR3: TGTGCCAGCAGCTCCGGACAGGGGAGGTATGGCTACACCTTC.

The chain uses TRBV2 and TRBJ1-1, with D perhaps matching TRBD1 (6 bases). V lost 4 bases and J 0 bases, leaving 24 bases between the germline ends. Germline V CDR1 and CDR2: SNHLY, FYNNEI. The CDR3 runs 19 residues. The CDR3 reads CASSGSVGRGSGLNTEAFF. In DNA form, the CDR3 reads TGTGCCAGCAGTGGTTCGGTAGGCAGGGGCAGTGGTCTGAACACTGAAGCTTTCTTT.

The sample holds a few counts of this clone. The genes are TRBV9 and TRBJ1-2; 7 bases are a match to TRBD1. With V trimmed by 3 bases and J by 5 bases, 13 bases remained unmatched. Germline CDR1 and CDR2: SGDLS and YYNGEE. The CDR3 extends over 16 amino acids. The CDR3 protein is CASSATRTGVRYGYTF. As DNA, the CDR3 is TGTGCCAGCAGCGCGACCCGCACAGGGGTTCGGTATGGCTACACCTTC.